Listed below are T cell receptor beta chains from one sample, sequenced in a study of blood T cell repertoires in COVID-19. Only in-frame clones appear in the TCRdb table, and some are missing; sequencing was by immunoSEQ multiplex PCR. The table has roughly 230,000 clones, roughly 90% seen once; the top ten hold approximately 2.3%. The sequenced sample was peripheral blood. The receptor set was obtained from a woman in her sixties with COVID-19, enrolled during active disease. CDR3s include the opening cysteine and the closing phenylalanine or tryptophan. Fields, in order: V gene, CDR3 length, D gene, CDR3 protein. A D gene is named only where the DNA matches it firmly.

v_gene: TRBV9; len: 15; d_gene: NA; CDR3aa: CASSVVASGSNEQFF
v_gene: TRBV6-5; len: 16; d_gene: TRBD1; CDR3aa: CASSYSRRAGGGGYTF
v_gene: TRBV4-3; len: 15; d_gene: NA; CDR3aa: CASSQVGGGGNIQYF
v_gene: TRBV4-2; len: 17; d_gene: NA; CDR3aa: CASSQDLVGATNEKLFF
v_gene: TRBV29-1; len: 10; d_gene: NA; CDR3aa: CSVDSYGYTF
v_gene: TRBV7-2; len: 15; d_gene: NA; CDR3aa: CASSSSQGTMSEAFF
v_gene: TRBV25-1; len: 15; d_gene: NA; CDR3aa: CASSEWTENTGELFF
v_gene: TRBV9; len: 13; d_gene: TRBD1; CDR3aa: CASSTQGANEQYF
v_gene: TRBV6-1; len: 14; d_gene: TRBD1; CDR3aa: CASSEFGTGIEQYF
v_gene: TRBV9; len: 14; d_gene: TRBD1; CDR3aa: CASSPRTGDLGYTF
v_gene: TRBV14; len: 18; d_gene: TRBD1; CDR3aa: CASSQIDRDGVSNYGYTF
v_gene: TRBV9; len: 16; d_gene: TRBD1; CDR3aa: CASSGSSGGSRDEQFF
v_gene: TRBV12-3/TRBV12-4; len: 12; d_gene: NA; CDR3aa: CASSPLSREAFF
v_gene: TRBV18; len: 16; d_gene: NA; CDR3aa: CASSPSGRGKNTEAFF
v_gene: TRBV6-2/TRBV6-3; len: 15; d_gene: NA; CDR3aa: CASSYLSGLDSPLHF
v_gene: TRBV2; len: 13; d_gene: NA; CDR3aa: CASSPYLNTEAFF
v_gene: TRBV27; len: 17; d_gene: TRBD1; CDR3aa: CASSIFPRGTGFGTQYF
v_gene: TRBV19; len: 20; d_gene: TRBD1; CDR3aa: CASSIFVGQGIIRSNQPQHF
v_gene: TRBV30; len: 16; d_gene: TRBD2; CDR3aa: CAWSSSGGAFTDTQYF
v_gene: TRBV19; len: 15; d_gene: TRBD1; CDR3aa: CASSPGGSYNSPLHF
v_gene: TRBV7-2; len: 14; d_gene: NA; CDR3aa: CASSFGGNTGELFF
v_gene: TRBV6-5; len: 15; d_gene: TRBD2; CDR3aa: CASSPGGGNTGELFF
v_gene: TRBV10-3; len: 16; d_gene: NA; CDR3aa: CAISDRTQATNEKLFF
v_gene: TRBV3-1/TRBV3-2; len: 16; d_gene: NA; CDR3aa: CASSQVGHSPLDTQYF
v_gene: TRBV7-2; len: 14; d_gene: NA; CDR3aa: CASSPMRGAGGYTF
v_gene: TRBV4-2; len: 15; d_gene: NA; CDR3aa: CASSQAKQGTYEQYF
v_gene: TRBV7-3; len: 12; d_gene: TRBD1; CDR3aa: CASTHRGHEQYF
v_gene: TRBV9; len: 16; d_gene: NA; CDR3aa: CASSVGISVSGNTIYF
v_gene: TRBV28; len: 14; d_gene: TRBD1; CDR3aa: CASSPGQGDQPQHF